These 25 T cell receptor beta chains were sequenced from one sample in a study of T cell repertoires in cytomegalovirus infection. Their recognized antigens are unknown. In TCRdb, the reads were re-called with MiXCR into one record per CDR3 protein. The sample has tens of thousands of distinct CDR3 sequences, over 20% seen once. The sample here was CD8+ T cells from cultured PBMCs, taken from culture after CMV antigen stimulation. Source of these receptors: a human donor in good health (CMV status not recorded). Some clones in this sample may be carry-over from other donors' samples.

V usage is TRBV4-1 and J usage is TRBJ1-2; D call uncertain. The CDR3 totals 17 residues. The V end lost 8 bases, the J end lost 3 bases, and 25 bases lay between the germline ends. The germline V gene encodes CDR1 MGHRA and CDR2 YSYEKL. The CDR3 coding sequence is TGCGCCAGCGACGAAAGGCCAGACCCAAACTCCTACTATGGCTACACCTTC. The encoded protein is CASDERPDPNSYYGYTF.

This clonotype was detected only a few times. The chain employs TRBV11-2 and TRBJ2-4, with 7 positions matching TRBD1. The CDR3 extends over 21 amino acids. V dropped 3 bases and J dropped 0; count of bases not matched to a gene: 20. Per germline, CDR1 SGHAT and CDR2 FQNNGV. The CDR3 DNA is TGTGCCAGCAGCTTCCAACGTGGACAGGTTCCCACTCCCTTAGCCAAAAACATTCAGTACTTC. Protein sequence: CASSFQRGQVPTPLAKNIQYF.

This clonotype was observed a handful of times. The gene calls are TRBV6-2 or TRBV6-3 and TRBJ1-1, with TRBD1 matching 8 bases. The CDR3 has 13 amino acids. The trim removed 5 bases at V and 4 bases at J, leaving 3 bases unmatched. The germline CDR1 and CDR2 sequences are MNHEY and SVGEGT. CDR3 protein: CASSQDRGTEAFF. DNA of the CDR3: TGTGCCAGCAGTCAAGACAGGGGCACTGAAGCTTTCTTT.

This chain's CDR3 is CASSLGPQAEQYF. In DNA, the CDR3 is TGTGCCAGCAGCTTGGGACCCCAAGCCGAGCAGTACTTC. J is TRBJ2-7 and V is TRBV7-6, with D perhaps given as TRBD1 or TRBD2 (5 bases each). The germline gives CDR1 SGHVS, CDR2 FNYEAQ. CDR3 size: 13 residues. V was pared by 3 bases and J by 6 bases, with 12 bases between.

The genes are TRBV20-1 and TRBJ1-5; D might be TRBD1 (5 bases). Germline CDR1 and CDR2: DFQATT and SNEGSKA (reference sequence). The CDR3 is 13 residues long. Trimming pared 3 bases from V and 5 bases from J, leaving 11 bases between. The CDR3 DNA follows: TGCAGTGCTAGGGGGCAGGGTTATCAGCCCCAGCATTTT. It translates to CSARGQGYQPQHF.

The genes are TRBV7-6 and TRBJ2-5; 8 nucleotides line up with TRBD1. With 6 bases clipped from V and 4 bases from J, the junction kept 4 bases outside the gene matches. The germline V gene has CDR1 SGHVS and CDR2 FNYEAQ. This CDR3 comprises 13 residues. CDR3: CASRRQGTETQYF. The CDR3 coding sequence is TGTGCCAGCAGACGACAGGGGACAGAGACCCAGTACTTC. Full variable domain (outside the CDR3, taken from reference TRBV7-6 and TRBJ2-5): GAGVSQSPRYKVTKRGQDVALRCDPISGHVSLYWYRQALGQGPEFLTYFNYEAQQDKSGLPNDRFSAERPEGSISTLTIQRTEQRDSAMYRCASRRQGTETQYFGPGTRLLVL.

This clonotype qualifies as medium-sized (0.01 to 0.1%). This chain connects TRBV7-2 to TRBJ2-5; D uncertain. CDR3 size: 18 residues. Between the trimmed V and J ends, which lost 4 bases and 1 base, there was a span of 22 bases. Germline lookup yields CDR1 SGHTA and CDR2 FQGNSA. In DNA, the CDR3 is TGTGCCAGCAGCTCCACGGACCTCATCGGGTGGGTCCAAGAGACCCAGTACTTC. It codes for CASSSTDLIGWVQETQYF.

This clonotype was seen a handful of times. The chain is built from TRBV28 and TRBJ1-1, with D possibly matching TRBD1 (5 bases). Trimming removed 5 bases from V and 7 bases from J, with 14 bases in between. Germline V CDR1 and CDR2: MDHEN, SYDVKM. This CDR3 comprises 13 residues. DNA of the CDR3: TGTGCCAGCAGTCACGGGGTGGGGGTTGAAGCTTTCTTT. It yields the protein CASSHGVGVEAFF.

This clonotype was counted only a few times. The rearrangement links TRBV19 to TRBJ1-1; D not certain. This CDR3 contains 13 residues. Trimming shortened V by 3 bases and J by 1 base, and 6 bases separated the two germline ends. Looked up from germline, CDR1 is LNHDA and CDR2 is SQIVND (reference sequence). The CDR3 nucleotides read TGTGCCAGTAGTATGTCGGGGAACACTGAAGCTTTCTTT. It codes for CASSMSGNTEAFF.

This clonotype has just a few counts. J is TRBJ2-7 and V is TRBV7-2; D gene ambiguous. V lost 1 base and J 0 bases, leaving 13 bases between the germline ends. The CDR3 is 16 residues long. Per the germline V gene, CDR1 is SGHTA and CDR2 is FQGNSA. CDR3 loop: CASSLEFGQSSYEQYF. DNA of the CDR3: TGTGCCAGCAGCTTAGAATTCGGGCAGAGCTCCTACGAGCAGTACTTC. The whole variable domain, filled in from reference TRBV7-2 and TRBJ2-7, reads GAGVSQSPSNKVTEKGKDVELRCDPISGHTALYWYRQSLGQGLEFLIYFQGNSAPDKSGLPSDRFSAERTGGSVSTLTIQRTQQEDSAVYLCASSLEFGQSSYEQYFGPGTRLTVT.

For this clonotype: It may be a read error: a sequence one base away is much more abundant. The chain employs TRBV7-2 and TRBJ1-2; the D gene is possibly TRBD1 (6 bases). CDR3 length: 13 amino acids. The V end lost 3 bases, the J end lost 4 bases, and 9 bases lay between the germline ends. CDR1 and CDR2 from the germline V gene are SGHTA and FQGNSA. Here the CDR3 DNA reads TGTGCCAGCAGCTTGGTGACAGGCTATGGCTACACCTTC. It translates to CASSLVTGYGYTF. The whole variable domain, filled in from reference TRBV7-2 and TRBJ1-2, reads GAGVSQSPSNKVTEKGKDVELRCDPISGHTALYWYRQSLGQGLEFLIYFQGNSAPDKSGLPSDRFSAERTGGSVSTLTIQRTQQEDSAVYLCASSLVTGYGYTFGSGTRLTVV.

This clonotype has a handful of counts. The chain is built from TRBV20-1 and TRBJ1-1; D not certain. Germline assignment: CDR1 DFQATT and CDR2 SNEGSKA (reference sequence). The CDR3 runs 12 residues. The CDR3: CRILQWNTEAFF. CDR3 coding DNA: TGCAGAATCTTGCAGTGGAACACTGAAGCTTTCTTT.

This clonotype has a handful of counts. The chain is built from TRBV7-2 and TRBJ1-6; D is uncertain. CDR3 length: 17 residues. V lost 4 bases to trimming and J lost 0 bases, with 13 bases between them. Looked up from germline, CDR1 is SGHTA and CDR2 is FQGNSA. The CDR3 coding sequence is TGTGCCAGCAGCTCCCCGGAGGGCCTCTCCTATAATTCACCCCTCCACTTT. Protein product: CASSSPEGLSYNSPLHF.

V is TRBV7-2 and J is TRBJ2-7; 9 nucleotides align to TRBD1. With 2 bases clipped from V and 2 bases from J, the junction kept 4 bases outside the gene matches. The germline V gene encodes CDR1 SGHTA and CDR2 FQGNSA. This CDR3 region has 15 residues. The CDR3 protein is CASSLTRDRAYEQYF. The CDR3 nucleotides read TGTGCCAGCAGCTTAACCCGGGACAGGGCCTACGAGCAGTACTTC.

The CDR3 DNA follows: TGCGCCAGCAGCCCCCGGGACAGGGGGAGCTCCTACAATGAGCAGTTCTTC. Translated: CASSPRDRGSSYNEQFF. The chain links TRBV4-1 to TRBJ2-1; 11 positions agree with TRBD1. V dropped 4 bases and J dropped 0; count of bases not matched to a gene: 5. Germline lookup yields CDR1 MGHRA and CDR2 YSYEKL. The CDR3 extends over 17 amino acids.

This clonotype was seen many times. The chain recombines TRBV7-9 with TRBJ1-1, with a weak D call TRBD1 (5 bases). The CDR3 loop spans 16 amino acids. Germline CDR1 reads SEHNR; CDR2 reads FQNEAQ (reference sequence). Trimming cost V 2 bases and J 0 bases, with 13 bases left between them. In DNA form, the CDR3 reads TGTGCCAGCAGCTTACTAGGGGATGGAGTGAACACTGAAGCTTTCTTT. Amino acid sequence: CASSLLGDGVNTEAFF.

The rearrangement uses TRBV7-2 and TRBJ2-7; D perhaps matches TRBD2 (6 bases). Germline CDR1 and CDR2: SGHTA and FQGNSA. Trimming shortened V by 5 bases and J by 2 bases, and 13 bases separated the two germline ends. The CDR3 length is 14 residues. CDR3 nucleotide sequence: TGTGCCAGCAGCCCGGGAGTAGCTACCTACGAGCAGTACTTC. This gives the protein CASSPGVATYEQYF. Filled out from reference TRBV7-2 and TRBJ2-7, the complete variable domain reads GAGVSQSPSNKVTEKGKDVELRCDPISGHTALYWYRQSLGQGLEFLIYFQGNSAPDKSGLPSDRFSAERTGGSVSTLTIQRTQQEDSAVYLCASSPGVATYEQYFGPGTRLTVT.

The V gene is TRBV19, the J gene TRBJ2-1, with a tentative D call TRBD2 (5 bases). The CDR3 runs to 13 residues. Trimming removed 8 bases at V and 4 bases at J, with 12 bases between. From germline, CDR1 is LNHDA and CDR2 SQIVND (reference sequence). The CDR3 sequence is CASYDGLYNEQFF. CDR3 sequence (DNA): TGTGCCAGTTACGACGGACTTTACAATGAGCAGTTCTTC.

V gene TRBV4-1 combines with J gene TRBJ2-7, with D unresolved. Trimming pared 3 bases from V and 0 bases from J, leaving 12 bases between. CDR1 MGHRA and CDR2 YSYEKL come from the germline V gene. CDR3 size: 15 residues. The CDR3 region is CASSQGIPSSYEQYF. The DNA of the CDR3 is TGCGCCAGCAGCCAGGGCATCCCGAGCTCCTACGAGCAGTACTTC.

This clonotype appeared a few times. The rearrangement uses TRBV5-1 and TRBJ2-7; no firm D call. In germline, CDR1 is SGHRS, CDR2 YFSETQ. This CDR3 is 13 amino acids long. V was pared by 0 bases and J by 3 bases, with 7 bases between. The CDR3: CASSLGRNYEQYF. The CDR3 DNA reads as TGCGCCAGCAGCTTGGGACGGAACTACGAGCAGTACTTC.

This clonotype was counted between two and nine times. The chain uses TRBV30 and TRBJ1-6; D might be TRBD1 (6 bases). The ends were cut back, 0 bases at V and 8 bases at J, with 11 bases in the middle. CDR1 GTSNPN and CDR2 SVGIG come from the germline V gene (reference sequence). The CDR3 spans 14 residues. In DNA form, the CDR3 reads TGTGCCTGGAGTGTAGGGGGGGGCGATTCACCCCTCCACTTT. It is translated as CAWSVGGGDSPLHF.

The J gene is TRBJ1-5, the V gene TRBV12-3 or TRBV12-4; perhaps TRBD1 as D (5 bases). V gave up 6 bases and J gave up 4 bases, with 13 bases separating them. The CDR3 has 14 amino acids. Here the CDR3 reads CASSPGQRNQPQHF. CDR3 coding DNA: TGTGCCAGCAGCCCGGGGCAGCGGAATCAGCCCCAGCATTTT.

This clonotype turned up a few times. The chain links TRBV12-3 or TRBV12-4 to TRBJ1-5, with TRBD1 identical over 12 bases. The CDR3 consists of 16 residues. V shed 6 bases, J shed 6 bases, and the junction held 9 bases outside the gene matches. The CDR3 loop is CASRGWDRGRGQPQHF. The CDR3 DNA sequence: TGTGCCAGCAGGGGATGGGACAGGGGGCGAGGTCAGCCCCAGCATTTT.

This clonotype was seen only once. The chain has TRBV12-3 or TRBV12-4 and TRBJ2-2; D possibly corresponds to TRBD1 (6 bases). The CDR3 contains 15 residues. Deletions cut 3 bases from V and 6 bases from J, with 14 bases between. The CDR3, as DNA: TGTGCCAGCAGTTTTGGCTCTGGGGGCGCCGGGGAGCTGTTTTTT. It codes for CASSFGSGGAGELFF.

The V and J genes are TRBV7-8 and TRBJ1-3, with D possibly matching TRBD1 (6 bases). There are 19 residues in the CDR3. The germline CDR1 and CDR2 sequences are SGHVS and FQNEAQ. V was shortened by 2 bases and J by 4 bases, with 24 bases between the two germline ends. The DNA for the CDR3 is TGTGCCAGCAGCTTAATTGAGGGGGACTCCCGTCTCTTCGGAAACACCATATATTTT. It translates to CASSLIEGDSRLFGNTIYF.